This T cell receptor (beta chain) was sequenced in a study of T cells after yellow fever vaccination. This clonotype was detected only a few times. Its antigen remains unknown. Regarding the study as a whole: Reappearance after the booster was seen for most primary-vaccination clones, at 95% to 98% CD4 and 75% to 90% CD8. One caveat is that FACS-sorted repertoires could contain abundant clonotypes contaminating from the bulk population. Compared with primary, the secondary response was weaker and peaked at day 5, not 15.

Each CDR3 protein is one row after TCRdb ran MiXCR on the 5' RACE reads. The sample holds about 580,000 distinct CDR3 sequences, about a sixth seen once. Germline CDR1 SGHTA, CDR2 FQGNSA. The length of the CDR3 is 12 residues. V lost 1 base and J lost 6, with 7 bases in between. This TCR was sampled from a man between 18 and 29 years old who received the YFV17D yellow fever vaccine. The material sequenced was PBMCs, taken 5 days after the first yellow fever vaccination. This chain uses TRBV7-2 with TRBJ2-7; D gene uncertain. CDR3 coding DNA: TGTGCCAGCAGCTTAGGGGCGTTCGAGCAGTACGTC. It yields the protein CASSLGAFEQYV.